This T cell receptor beta chain appears in the sequencing data of a study of blood T cell repertoires in COVID-19. V gave up 6 bases and J gave up 3 bases, with 12 bases separating them. Germline lookup yields CDR1 MNHEY and CDR2 SMNVEV (reference sequence). The CDR3 loop spans 13 amino acids. Data came from immunoSEQ multiplex PCR; TCRdb stores just in-frame clones and leaves some out. The repertoire has 370,000 or so clones, roughly 86% of them found once; the top ten carry around 1%. Sequencing was carried out using peripheral blood. The chain carries TRBV27 and TRBJ2-7, with D tentatively TRBD1 (6 bases). This sequence originates from a human donor with acute or convalescent COVID-19. The donor label of this sample is uncertain. CDR3: CASRQGALYEQYF. In DNA, the CDR3 is TGTGCCAGCAGACAGGGAGCGCTCTACGAGCAGTACTTC.